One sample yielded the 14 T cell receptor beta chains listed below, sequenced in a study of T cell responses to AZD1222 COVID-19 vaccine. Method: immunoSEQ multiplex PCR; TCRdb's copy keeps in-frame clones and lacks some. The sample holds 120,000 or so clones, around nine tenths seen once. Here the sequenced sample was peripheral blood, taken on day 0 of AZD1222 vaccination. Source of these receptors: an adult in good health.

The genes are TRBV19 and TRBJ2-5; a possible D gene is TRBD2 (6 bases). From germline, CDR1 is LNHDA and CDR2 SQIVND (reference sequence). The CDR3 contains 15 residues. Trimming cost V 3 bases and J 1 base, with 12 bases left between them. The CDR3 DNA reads TGTGCCAGTAGTATCCAGGTGGGGGGCCAAGAGACCCAGTACTTC. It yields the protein CASSIQVGGQETQYF.

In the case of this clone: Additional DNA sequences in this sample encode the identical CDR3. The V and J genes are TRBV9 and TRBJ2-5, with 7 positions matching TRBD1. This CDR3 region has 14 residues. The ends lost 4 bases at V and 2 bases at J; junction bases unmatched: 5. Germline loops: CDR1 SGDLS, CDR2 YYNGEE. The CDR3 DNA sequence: TGTGCCAGCAGCCGAGGGACAGCACAAGAGACCCAGTACTTC. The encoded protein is CASSRGTAQETQYF.

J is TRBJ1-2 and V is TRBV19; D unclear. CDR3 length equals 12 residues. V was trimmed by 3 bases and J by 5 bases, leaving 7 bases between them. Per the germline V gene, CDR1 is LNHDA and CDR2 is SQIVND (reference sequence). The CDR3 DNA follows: TGTGCCAGTAGTATCGCCGGGTATGGCTACACCTTC. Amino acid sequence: CASSIAGYGYTF. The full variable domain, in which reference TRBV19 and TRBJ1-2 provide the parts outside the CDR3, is DGGITQSPKYLFRKEGQNVTLSCEQNLNHDAMYWYRQDPGQGLRLIYYSQIVNDFQKGDIAEGYSVSREKKESFPLTVTSAQKNPTAFYLCASSIAGYGYTFGSGTRLTVV.

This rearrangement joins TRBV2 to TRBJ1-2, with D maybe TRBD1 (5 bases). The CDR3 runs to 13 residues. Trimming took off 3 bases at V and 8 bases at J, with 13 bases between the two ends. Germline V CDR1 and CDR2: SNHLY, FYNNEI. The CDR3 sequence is CASSEAGRDGYTF. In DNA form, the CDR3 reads TGTGCCAGCAGTGAGGCAGGGAGGGACGGCTACACCTTC.

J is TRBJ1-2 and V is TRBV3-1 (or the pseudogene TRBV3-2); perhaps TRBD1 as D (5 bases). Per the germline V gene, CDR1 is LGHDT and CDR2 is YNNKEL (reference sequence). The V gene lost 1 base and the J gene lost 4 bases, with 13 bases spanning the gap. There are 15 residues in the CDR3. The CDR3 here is CASSQVGRQIYGYTF. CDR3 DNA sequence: TGTGCCAGCAGCCAAGTAGGGAGACAGATCTATGGCTACACCTTC.

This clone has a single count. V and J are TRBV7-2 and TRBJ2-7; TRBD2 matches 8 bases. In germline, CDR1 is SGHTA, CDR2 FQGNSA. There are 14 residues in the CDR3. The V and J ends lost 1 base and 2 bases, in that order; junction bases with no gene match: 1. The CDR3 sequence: CASSLGAGAYEQYF. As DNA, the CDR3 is TGTGCCAGCAGCTTAGGAGCGGGGGCCTACGAGCAGTACTTC.

CDR3: CASSLTLAGGPQYF. CDR3 sequence (DNA): TGTGCCAGCAGTTTAACTCTAGCGGGAGGGCCCCAGTACTTC. The V call is TRBV28, the J call TRBJ2-7, with TRBD2 identical over 12 bases. The CDR3 extends over 14 amino acids. The germline V gene encodes CDR1 MDHEN and CDR2 SYDVKM. Losses at the gene ends were 2 bases for V and 10 bases for J; bases not matched to a gene: 6.

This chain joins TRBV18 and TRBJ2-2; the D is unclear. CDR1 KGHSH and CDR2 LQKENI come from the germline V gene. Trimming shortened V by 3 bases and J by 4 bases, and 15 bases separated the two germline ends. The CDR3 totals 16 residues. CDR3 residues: CASSPRARTTTGELFF. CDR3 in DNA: TGTGCCAGCTCACCTAGGGCTAGAACTACCACCGGGGAGCTGTTTTTT.

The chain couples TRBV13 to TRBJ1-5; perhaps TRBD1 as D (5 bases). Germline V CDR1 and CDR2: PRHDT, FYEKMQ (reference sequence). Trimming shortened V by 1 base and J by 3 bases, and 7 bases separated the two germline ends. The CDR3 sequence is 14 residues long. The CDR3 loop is CASSLAGPNQPQHF. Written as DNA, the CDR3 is TGTGCCAGCAGCTTAGCAGGGCCCAATCAGCCCCAGCATTTT. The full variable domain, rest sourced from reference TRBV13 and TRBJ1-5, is AAGVIQSPRHLIKEKRETATLKCYPIPRHDTVYWYQQGPGQDPQFLISFYEKMQSDKGSIPDRFSAQQFSDYHSELNMSSLELGDSALYFCASSLAGPNQPQHFGDGTRLSIL.

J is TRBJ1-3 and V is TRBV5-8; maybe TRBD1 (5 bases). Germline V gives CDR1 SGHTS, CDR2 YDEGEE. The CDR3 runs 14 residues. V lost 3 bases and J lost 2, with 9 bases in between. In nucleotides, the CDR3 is TGTGCCAGCAGCTCCACGGGGGCTGGAAACACCATATATTTT. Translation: CASSSTGAGNTIYF.

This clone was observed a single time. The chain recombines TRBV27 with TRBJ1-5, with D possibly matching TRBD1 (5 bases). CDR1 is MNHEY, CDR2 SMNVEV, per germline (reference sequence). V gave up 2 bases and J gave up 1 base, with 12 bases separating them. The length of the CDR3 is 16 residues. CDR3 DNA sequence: TGTGCCAGCAGTTTAAGTAAGGGGATGAGCAATCAGCCCCAGCATTTT. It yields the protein CASSLSKGMSNQPQHF.

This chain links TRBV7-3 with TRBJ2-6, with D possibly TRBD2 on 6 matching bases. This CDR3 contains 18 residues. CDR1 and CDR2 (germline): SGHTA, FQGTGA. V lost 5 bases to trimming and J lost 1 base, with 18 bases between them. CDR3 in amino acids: CASSPETGRRSGANVLTF. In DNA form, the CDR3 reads TGTGCCAGCAGCCCCGAGACGGGGAGGAGATCTGGGGCCAACGTCCTGACTTTC.

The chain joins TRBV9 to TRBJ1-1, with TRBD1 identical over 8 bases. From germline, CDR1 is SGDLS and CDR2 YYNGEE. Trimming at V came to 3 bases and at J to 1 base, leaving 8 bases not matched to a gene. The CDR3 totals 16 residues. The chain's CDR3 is CASSAFQGATNTEAFF. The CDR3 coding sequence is TGTGCCAGCAGCGCTTTCCAGGGGGCGACGAACACTGAAGCTTTCTTT. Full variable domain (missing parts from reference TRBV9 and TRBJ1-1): DSGVTQTPKHLITATGQRVTLRCSPRSGDLSVYWYQQSLDQGLQFLIQYYNGEERAKGNILERFSAQQFPDLHSELNLSSLELGDSALYFCASSAFQGATNTEAFFGQGTRLTVV.

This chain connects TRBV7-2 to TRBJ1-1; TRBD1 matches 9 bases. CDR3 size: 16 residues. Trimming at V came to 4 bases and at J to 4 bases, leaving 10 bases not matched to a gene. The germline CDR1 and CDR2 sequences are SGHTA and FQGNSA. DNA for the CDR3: TGTGCCAGCAGCTCGAGACGGACAGGGGATTTCACTGAAGCTTTCTTT. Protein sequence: CASSSRRTGDFTEAFF.